This T cell receptor beta chain appears in the sequencing data of a study of T-cell reconstitution after alpha-beta-depleted transplantation in children. This clonotype was counted ten times or more. Its antigen is unidentified. During its preparation, the TCRbeta library received unique molecular identifiers. TCRdb re-analysed the PCR reads in MiXCR, keeping a single row per CDR3 protein. The sample holds 150,000 to 250,000 distinct CDR3 sequences, roughly 6.3% seen once. Trimming removed 6 bases from V and 8 bases from J; junction bases left unmatched: 15. CDR1 MDHEN and CDR2 SYDVKM come from the germline V gene. This CDR3 has 17 residues. Regarding the study as a whole: Some patients showed high day-60 TCRbeta diversity, which derived from surviving recipient T cells and thymic progenitors.

The gene calls are TRBV28 and TRBJ2-1, with 11 bases fitting TRBD2. The clonotype was recovered from a girl in the first two years of life with combined immunodeficiency, due to receive a stem cell transplant. Material: PBMCs, obtained before TCRalphabeta/CD19-depleted stem cell transplant. This CDR3 reads CASSPKVLAGGGYEQFF. CDR3 coding DNA: TGTGCCAGCAGCCCCAAGGTTCTAGCGGGAGGAGGCTATGAGCAGTTCTTC.